What follows are 20 T cell receptor beta chains derived from one specimen sequenced in a study of blood T cells in healthy people across ages. A second roughly 6 to 12 cycle PCR used barcoded and J-beta primers. One entry per CDR3 protein, called by TCRdb with MiXCR from the 5' RACE reads. The data show about 1.8 million distinct CDR3 sequences, roughly 52% seen once. The sequencing sample was made of blood. These receptors were taken from a woman in her 40s in good health.

This clonotype has more than one count but fewer than ten. The V and J genes are TRBV5-1 and TRBJ2-7; maybe TRBD2 (5 bases). This CDR3 is built from 12 residues. Trimming cost V 4 bases and J 5 bases, with 10 bases left between them. Germline lookup yields CDR1 SGHRS and CDR2 YFSETQ. CDR3 protein: CASSSGHDEQYF. In DNA form, the CDR3 reads TGCGCCAGCAGCAGCGGTCACGACGAGCAGTACTTC.

The chain uses TRBV20-1 and TRBJ2-3; 7 bases line up with TRBD2. Losses at the gene ends were 0 bases for V and 3 bases for J; bases not matched to a gene: 6. From germline, CDR1 is DFQATT and CDR2 SNEGSKA (reference sequence). The CDR3 runs to 15 residues. The CDR3: CSARDWGGRTDTQYF. In DNA, the CDR3 is TGCAGTGCTAGAGATTGGGGGGGAAGAACAGATACGCAGTATTTT.

This clonotype was found a few times. The rearrangement links TRBV20-1 to TRBJ2-7, with 7 bases identical to TRBD1. There are 13 residues in the CDR3. With 6 bases clipped from V and 0 bases from J, the junction kept 5 bases outside the gene matches. Germline loops: CDR1 DFQATT, CDR2 SNEGSKA (reference sequence). This CDR3 is CSAVTGVSYEQYF. CDR3 nucleotide sequence: TGCAGTGCCGTTACAGGGGTCTCCTACGAGCAGTACTTC.

This clonotype was detected a few times. The CDR3 loop is CSAKRGHPQFF. The CDR3 DNA is TGCAGTGCTAAGAGGGGGCATCCTCAGTTCTTC. The V call is TRBV20-1, the J call TRBJ2-1, with TRBD1 matching 7 bases. CDR1 is DFQATT and CDR2 is SNEGSKA in the germline V gene (reference sequence). The CDR3 is made up of 11 amino acids. The V gene end was trimmed by 4 bases and the J gene end by 13 bases; junction bases not matched to a gene: 7.

The chain carries TRBV19 and TRBJ1-1; 8 bases fit TRBD1. This CDR3 has 15 amino acids. Germline V lookup: CDR1 LNHDA, CDR2 SQIVND (reference sequence). V was clipped by 5 bases and J by 4 bases; unmatched bases: 9. The CDR3, as DNA: TGTGCCAGTAGTGTCCGACAGGGGACGGGCACTGAAGCTTTCTTT. This encodes CASSVRQGTGTEAFF. Filled out from reference TRBV19 and TRBJ1-1, the complete variable domain reads DGGITQSPKYLFRKEGQNVTLSCEQNLNHDAMYWYRQDPGQGLRLIYYSQIVNDFQKGDIAEGYSVSREKKESFPLTVTSAQKNPTAFYLCASSVRQGTGTEAFFGQGTRLTVV.

This clonotype showed up just a few times. In DNA form, the CDR3 reads TGCAGTGCTAGAGTTGGGCGGGGTAAAGAGACCCAGTACTTC. Translating gives CSARVGRGKETQYF. The chain links TRBV20-1 to TRBJ2-5, with D possibly TRBD2 on 6 matching bases. V lost 1 base and J 3 bases, leaving 12 bases between the germline ends. There are 14 residues in the CDR3. From germline, CDR1 is DFQATT and CDR2 SNEGSKA (reference sequence).

This chain links TRBV24-1 with TRBJ2-5, with TRBD1 matching over 7 bases. This CDR3 region has 16 residues. CDR1 KGHDR and CDR2 SFDVKD come from the germline V gene. J lost 5 bases, V lost 3 bases, and 11 bases had no gene match. The CDR3 loop is CATSDPTGKGLETQYF. The CDR3, as DNA: TGTGCCACCAGTGATCCGACAGGGAAGGGCTTGGAGACCCAGTACTTC.

The chain carries TRBV4-3 and TRBJ1-5; D is possibly TRBD1 (5 bases). CDR1 is LGHNA and CDR2 is YSLEER in the germline V gene. The CDR3 runs 20 residues. Between the trimmed V and J ends, which lost 3 bases and 0 bases, there was a span of 24 bases. The CDR3 loop reads CASSQNRDGEISYSNQPQHF. CDR3 nucleotide sequence: TGCGCCAGCAGCCAGAATCGGGACGGGGAAATCTCTTATAGCAATCAGCCCCAGCATTTT.

The DNA of the CDR3 is TGTGCCAGCAGCCCAGGGGCCGGTGGGGCCAACGTCCTGACTTTC. Translated, it gives CASSPGAGGANVLTF. The gene calls are TRBV7-3 and TRBJ2-6; D is perhaps TRBD1 (6 bases). V was clipped by 5 bases and J by 3 bases, with 11 bases between them. The CDR3 contains 15 residues. Germline V gene data show CDR1 as SGHTA and CDR2 as FQGTGA.

The CDR3 nucleotides read TGTGCCAGCAACACAGGGGGCGCCGGCTATGGCTACACCTTC. Amino acid sequence: CASNTGGAGYGYTF. The chain carries TRBV4-2 and TRBJ1-2, with TRBD1 matching 9 bases. The germline V gene encodes CDR1 LGHNA and CDR2 YNFKEQ. The V segment lost 7 bases and the J segment 4 bases; nucleotides outside the gene matches: 7. The CDR3 has 14 residues.

The chain couples TRBV20-1 to TRBJ1-5; TRBD1 matches 7 bases. Germline V gives CDR1 DFQATT, CDR2 SNEGSKA (reference sequence). V lost 5 bases and J lost 5; bases outside the gene matches: 6. This CDR3 spans 13 amino acids. The CDR3 here is CSAWDRLDQPQHF. CDR3 DNA sequence: TGCAGTGCTTGGGACAGACTGGATCAGCCCCAGCATTTT.

V gene TRBV7-2 combines with J gene TRBJ2-3; D is perhaps TRBD2 (7 bases). V was trimmed by 0 bases and J by 1 base, leaving 17 bases between them. Per the germline V gene, CDR1 is SGHTA and CDR2 is FQGNSA. The CDR3 has 18 residues. The CDR3 sequence: CASSLAVGGGLGTDTQYF. DNA of the CDR3: TGTGCCAGCAGCTTAGCAGTTGGCGGGGGCCTCGGCACAGATACGCAGTATTTT.

The chain uses TRBV7-2 and TRBJ1-6, with D possibly TRBD1 on 5 matching bases. Germline V gives CDR1 SGHTA, CDR2 FQGNSA. Trimming left V 2 bases short and J 9 bases short, with 17 bases between. The CDR3 sequence is 16 residues long. The CDR3 is CASSLRWGNVPSPLHF. In DNA form, the CDR3 reads TGTGCCAGCAGCTTACGATGGGGCAACGTCCCTTCACCCCTCCACTTT.

This clonotype was detected only a few times. The CDR3 bases are TGTGCCAGCAGGCCAAGGACAGGGGCTAGCTTCAACTATGGCTACACCTTC. This codes for CASRPRTGASFNYGYTF. The chain combines TRBV12-3 or TRBV12-4 with TRBJ1-2; 9 nucleotides align to TRBD1. The CDR3 is 17 amino acids. Trimming at V came to 6 bases and at J to 2 bases, leaving 13 bases not matched to a gene.

This clonotype appeared a few times. The chain carries TRBV4-3 and TRBJ2-6, with TRBD1 as a possible D gene (5 bases). Between the trimmed V and J ends, which lost 4 bases and 0 bases, there was a span of 13 bases. Per germline, CDR1 LGHNA and CDR2 YSLEER. There are 17 residues in the CDR3. CDR3 in amino acids: CASSLVVGPSGANVLTF. CDR3 nucleotides: TGCGCCAGCAGCCTCGTTGTGGGGCCCTCTGGGGCCAACGTCCTGACTTTC.

The CDR3 region has the DNA TGCAGTGCTAGATCGGAGAGGGGACGGGGCTACACCTTC. It yields the protein CSARSERGRGYTF. This chain links TRBV20-1 with TRBJ1-2, with D perhaps matching TRBD1 (5 bases). V dropped 2 bases and J dropped 8 bases, with 15 bases sitting between them. CDR1 is DFQATT and CDR2 is SNEGSKA in the germline V gene (reference sequence). This CDR3 is built from 13 residues.

The gene calls are TRBV12-3 or TRBV12-4 and TRBJ2-1; TRBD1 aligns across 7 bases. The CDR3 is 13 amino acids. The V segment lost 6 bases and the J segment 9 bases; nucleotides outside the gene matches: 8. The CDR3 loop reads CASRPTGTGEQFF. CDR3 coding DNA: TGTGCCAGCAGGCCGACAGGGACGGGTGAGCAGTTCTTC.

This clonotype has a single count. Compared with germline, one end of the junction differs, possibly owing to a read error. This chain connects TRBV5-6 to TRBJ2-1; 14 nucleotides agree with TRBD2. Germline V gene lookup returns CDR1 SGHDT and CDR2 YYEEEE. The CDR3 is 14 amino acids. The CDR3 region has the DNA TGTACCAGACAGGGACTAGCGGGAGACAATGAGCAGTTCTTC. The encoded protein is CTRQGLAGDNEQFF.

There are many counts of this clonotype. This chain joins TRBV6-5 and TRBJ2-7, with 9 bases fitting TRBD1. V lost 6 bases to trimming and J lost 2 bases; unmatched junction nucleotides: 5. CDR3 size: 14 residues. Germline CDR1 reads MNHEY; CDR2 reads SVGAGI. The CDR3 region has the DNA TGTGCCAGCAGACCGGACAGGGGTGCCTACGAGCAGTACTTC. Residues: CASRPDRGAYEQYF.

The chain links TRBV6-6 to TRBJ2-2; the D gene is possibly TRBD2 (5 bases). Per germline, CDR1 MNHNY and CDR2 SVGAGI (reference sequence). This CDR3 has 17 amino acids. Between the trimmed V and J ends, which lost 1 base and 1 base, there was a span of 13 bases. The CDR3 sequence is CASSYLNPGMNTGELFF. Written as DNA, the CDR3 is TGTGCCAGCAGTTACTTGAACCCGGGAATGAACACCGGGGAGCTGTTTTTT.